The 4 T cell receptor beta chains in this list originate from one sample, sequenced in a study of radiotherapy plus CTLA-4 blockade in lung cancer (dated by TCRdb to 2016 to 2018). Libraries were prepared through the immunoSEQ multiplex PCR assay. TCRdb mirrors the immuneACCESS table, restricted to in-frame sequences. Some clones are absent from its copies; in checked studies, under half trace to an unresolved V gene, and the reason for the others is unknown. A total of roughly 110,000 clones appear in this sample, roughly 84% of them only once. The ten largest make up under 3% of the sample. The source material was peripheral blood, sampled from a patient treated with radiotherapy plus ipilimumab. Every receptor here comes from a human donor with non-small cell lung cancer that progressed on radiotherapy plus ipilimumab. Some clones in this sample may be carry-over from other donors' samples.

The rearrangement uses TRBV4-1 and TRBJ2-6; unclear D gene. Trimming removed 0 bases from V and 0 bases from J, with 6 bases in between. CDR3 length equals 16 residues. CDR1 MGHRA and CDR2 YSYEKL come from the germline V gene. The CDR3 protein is CASSQDAYSGANVLTF. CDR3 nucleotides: TGCGCCAGCAGCCAAGACGCGTACTCTGGGGCCAACGTCCTGACTTTC.

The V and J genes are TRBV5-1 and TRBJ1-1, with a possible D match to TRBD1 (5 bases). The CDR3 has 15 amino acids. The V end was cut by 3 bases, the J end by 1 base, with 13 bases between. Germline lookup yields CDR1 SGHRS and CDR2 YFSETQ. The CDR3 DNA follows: TGCGCCAGCAGCTACGTCAGGGTGGGGAACACTGAAGCTTTCTTT. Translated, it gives CASSYVRVGNTEAFF.

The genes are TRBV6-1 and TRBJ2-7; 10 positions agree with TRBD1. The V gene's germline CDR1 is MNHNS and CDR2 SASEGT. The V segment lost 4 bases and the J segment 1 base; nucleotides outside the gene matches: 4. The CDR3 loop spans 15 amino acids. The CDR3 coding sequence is TGTGCCAGCAGTGCAATGGGACAGGGGTCCTACGAGCAGTACTTC. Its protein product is CASSAMGQGSYEQYF.

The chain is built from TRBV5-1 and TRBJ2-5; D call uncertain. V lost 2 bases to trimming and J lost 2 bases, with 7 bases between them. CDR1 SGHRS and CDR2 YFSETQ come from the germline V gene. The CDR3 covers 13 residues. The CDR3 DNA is TGCGCCAGCAGCTTAGGATGGCAAGAGACCCAGTACTTC. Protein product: CASSLGWQETQYF. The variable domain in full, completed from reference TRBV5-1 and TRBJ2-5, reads KAGVTQTPRYLIKTRGQQVTLSCSPISGHRSVSWYQQTPGQGLQFLFEYFSETQRNKGNFPGRFSGRQFSNSRSEMNVSTLELGDSALYLCASSLGWQETQYFGPGTRLLVL.